Here is one T cell receptor (beta chain) with its context. What it binds is unknown. The source of the sample is a study of T-cell reconstitution after alpha-beta-depleted transplantation in children. The study's findings and limits: It was newly produced T cells that mostly accounted for T-cell counts and diversity one year after transplant. After transplant, at about two months, alpha-beta T cells were reportedly derived from several hundred expanded graft clones.

Construction of the TCRbeta library involved unique molecular identifiers. Using its own MiXCR run on the PCR reads, TCRdb lists one record per CDR3 protein. The sample contains 300,000 or so distinct CDR3 sequences, 23% of which appear only once. CDR1 and CDR2 from the germline V gene are SGHRS and YFSETQ. The CDR3 loop spans 17 amino acids. Trimming stripped 4 bases from V and 0 bases from J, with 17 bases between. V and J are TRBV5-1 and TRBJ1-5, with D tentatively TRBD1 (6 bases). The receptor comes from a male patient younger than 18 who had a stem cell transplant for acute lymphoblastic leukemia, so the T cells may come from the graft donor. The sample in question was PBMCs, mostly from graft donor cells, obtained 180 days after TCRalphabeta/CD19-depleted stem cell transplant. In DNA form, the CDR3 reads TGCGCCAGCAGCCTCTACCCGACAGGCCATAGCAATCAGCCCCAGCATTTT. It yields the protein CASSLYPTGHSNQPQHF.